These 16 T cell receptor beta chains share one sample of origin, sequenced in a study of T-cell reconstitution after alpha-beta-depleted transplantation in children. The TCRbeta library was prepared with unique molecular identifiers. Each CDR3 protein gets one entry after TCRdb re-called the PCR reads with MiXCR. The profile shows some 300,000 distinct CDR3 sequences, 10% of them singletons. The sequencing here drew on PBMCs, taken before TCRalphabeta/CD19-depleted stem cell transplant. These receptors came from a boy in the first two years of life with acute myeloid leukemia, due to receive a stem cell transplant.

This clonotype was found a few times. The chain links TRBV20-1 to TRBJ2-1; 8 nucleotides align to TRBD2. CDR3 length equals 13 residues. V was pared by 3 bases and J by 8 bases, with 6 bases of the junction left unmatched. CDR1 and CDR2 (germline): DFQATT, SNEGSKA (reference sequence). The DNA for the CDR3 is TGCAGTGCTAGGGCGACTAGCGAACATGAGCAGTTCTTC. Translated, it gives CSARATSEHEQFF.

This clonotype was seen at least ten times. The rearrangement uses TRBV20-1 and TRBJ1-3; no firm D call. The V gene's germline CDR1 is DFQATT and CDR2 SNEGSKA (reference sequence). V shed 0 bases and J shed 2 bases, with 8 bases lying between them. The CDR3 runs to 14 residues. The CDR3 DNA reads TGCAGTGCTAGAGATAGGGTAGCTGGAAACACCATATATTTT. Translation gives CSARDRVAGNTIYF.

This clonotype was recorded many times. The chain carries TRBV7-8 and TRBJ2-1; TRBD2 matches 8 bases. The germline gives CDR1 SGHVS, CDR2 FQNEAQ. Germline trimming cut 5 bases from V and 6 bases from J; bases unmatched to any gene: 9. This CDR3 has 15 residues. The CDR3 region is CASSLLPTSGNEQFF. The CDR3 region has the DNA TGTGCCAGCAGCCTCCTTCCTACTAGCGGCAATGAGCAGTTCTTC.

As regards this clonotype: A much larger clone differs from this one at a single base, so this may be a read error. V and J are TRBV20-1 and TRBJ2-7; 9 bases line up with TRBD1. CDR3 length: 15 residues. Per germline, CDR1 DFQATT and CDR2 SNEGSKA (reference sequence). Written as DNA, the CDR3 is TGCGGTGCCCGAGAGGACAGGGGAATTGCCTACGAGCAGTACTTC. It codes for CGAREDRGIAYEQYF.

This clonotype was seen ten or more times. The chain links TRBV7-2 to TRBJ2-5, with a weak D call TRBD2 (5 bases). Between the trimmed V and J ends, which lost 5 bases and 5 bases, there was a span of 15 bases. The germline CDR1 and CDR2 sequences are SGHTA and FQGNSA. The CDR3 consists of 14 residues. DNA of the CDR3: TGTGCCAGCAGCCCCTTGGCGGGCTTCGAGACCCAGTACTTC. Residues: CASSPLAGFETQYF.

This clonotype was observed a handful of times. This sequence joins TRBV28 and TRBJ2-1; TRBD2 aligns across 7 bases. The V and J ends lost 4 bases and 3 bases, in that order; junction bases with no gene match: 9. Germline V lookup: CDR1 MDHEN, CDR2 SYDVKM. The CDR3 length is 16 residues. The CDR3 nucleotides are TGTGCCAGCAGTTCTCCTCTAGCGGCCTACTACAATGAGCAGTTCTTC. It encodes CASSSPLAAYYNEQFF.

The table lists this clonotype with many counts. The V call is TRBV20-1, the J call TRBJ2-7; D is tentatively TRBD1 or TRBD2 (5 bases each). The CDR3 is 13 amino acids. V dropped 3 bases and J dropped 3 bases, with 12 bases sitting between them. Germline V lookup: CDR1 DFQATT, CDR2 SNEGSKA (reference sequence). CDR3 region: CSARSGTDYEQYF. Written as DNA, the CDR3 is TGCAGTGCTAGGTCAGGGACGGACTACGAGCAGTACTTC.

This clonotype has more than one count but fewer than ten. V is TRBV6-1 and J is TRBJ2-7; D unresolved. Germline CDR1 and CDR2: MNHNS and SASEGT. The length of the CDR3 is 16 residues. The germline V and J ends were trimmed by 2 bases and 1 base, with 15 bases remaining between them. The CDR3 spells CASSEKAPLRSYEQYF. As DNA, the CDR3 is TGTGCCAGCAGTGAAAAGGCACCCCTTCGTTCCTACGAGCAGTACTTC.

This clonotype was counted many times. This chain links TRBV3-1 with TRBJ2-1; 7 bases are a match to TRBD2. V dropped 3 bases and J dropped 8; count of bases not matched to a gene: 4. The CDR3 runs 13 residues. Germline V gene lookup returns CDR1 LGHDT and CDR2 YNNKEL (reference sequence). Here the CDR3 reads CASSHLAGDEQFF. DNA of the CDR3: TGTGCCAGCAGCCACTTAGCGGGCGATGAGCAGTTCTTC.

This clonotype was picked up many times. The chain has TRBV7-9 and TRBJ2-1; possible D gene TRBD1, 5 bases. The V and J ends lost 1 base and 10 bases respectively, with 11 bases between them. The CDR3 has 13 residues. Germline V gene sequence: CDR1 SEHNR, CDR2 FQNEAQ (reference sequence). The CDR3 DNA follows: TGTGCCAGCAGCTTAGTCGAGACAGCCGAGCAGTTCTTC. Amino acids: CASSLVETAEQFF.

The chain employs TRBV7-2 and TRBJ1-1, with 7 bases identical to TRBD1. Germline V lookup: CDR1 SGHTA, CDR2 FQGNSA. This CDR3 contains 15 residues. Trimming cost V 1 base and J 6 bases; bases outside gene matches: 8. The CDR3 is CASSLDLRRGPEAFF. The CDR3, as DNA: TGTGCCAGCAGCTTAGACCTTAGGAGGGGGCCTGAAGCTTTCTTT.

In this sample, this clonotype turned up many times. V usage is TRBV20-1 and J usage is TRBJ2-2, with TRBD2 identical over 7 bases. The germline V gene has CDR1 DFQATT and CDR2 SNEGSKA (reference sequence). The CDR3 totals 15 residues. V lost 6 bases, J lost 4 bases, and 11 bases stayed unmatched. Written as DNA, the CDR3 is TGCAGTGCCCCCTCAACGGGAGGCGCCACCGGGGAGCTGTTTTTT. It yields the protein CSAPSTGGATGELFF.

This clonotype came up many times. The CDR3 bases are TGTGCCAGCAGTCAAATAGCGGGCCCCCGGGATACGCAGTATTTT. It yields the protein CASSQIAGPRDTQYF. This sequence joins TRBV28 and TRBJ2-3; TRBD2 agrees at 7 bases. Germline assignment: CDR1 MDHEN and CDR2 SYDVKM. The length of the CDR3 is 15 residues. The V segment lost 5 bases and the J segment 6 bases; nucleotides outside the gene matches: 11. The full variable domain, rest sourced from reference TRBV28 and TRBJ2-3, is DVKVTQSSRYLVKRTGEKVFLECVQDMDHENMFWYRQDPGLGLRLIYFSYDVKMKEKGDIPEGYSVSREKKERFSLILESASTNQTSMYLCASSQIAGPRDTQYFGPGTRLTVL.

This clonotype was picked up many times. This chain connects TRBV6-5 to TRBJ1-5; D unclear. The CDR3 extends over 15 amino acids. From germline, CDR1 is MNHEY and CDR2 SVGAGI. The germline V and J ends were trimmed by 2 bases and 7 bases, with 15 bases remaining between them. This chain's CDR3 is CASSYGPGSNQPQHF. The CDR3 DNA is TGTGCCAGCAGTTACGGTCCGGGATCGAACCAGCCCCAGCATTTT.

This clonotype occurred many times. The chain joins TRBV28 to TRBJ2-1, with TRBD2 matching 8 bases. The germline CDR1 and CDR2 sequences are MDHEN and SYDVKM. The CDR3 spans 17 residues. Unmatched junction bases numbered 14, after V lost 6 bases and J lost 4 bases. CDR3 bases: TGTGCCAGCAGCACCGGGACTAGGTCCCATTTTTACAATGAGCAGTTCTTC. It yields the protein CASSTGTRSHFYNEQFF.

In this sample, this clonotype turned up many times. The chain has TRBV5-1 and TRBJ2-1; D ambiguous. Trimming shortened V by 5 bases and J by 2 bases, and 8 bases separated the two germline ends. Germline loops: CDR1 SGHRS, CDR2 YFSETQ. The CDR3 spans 13 residues. CDR3 in DNA: TGCGCCAGCAGGGGTCTACCCTACAATGAGCAGTTCTTC. Translation gives CASRGLPYNEQFF.